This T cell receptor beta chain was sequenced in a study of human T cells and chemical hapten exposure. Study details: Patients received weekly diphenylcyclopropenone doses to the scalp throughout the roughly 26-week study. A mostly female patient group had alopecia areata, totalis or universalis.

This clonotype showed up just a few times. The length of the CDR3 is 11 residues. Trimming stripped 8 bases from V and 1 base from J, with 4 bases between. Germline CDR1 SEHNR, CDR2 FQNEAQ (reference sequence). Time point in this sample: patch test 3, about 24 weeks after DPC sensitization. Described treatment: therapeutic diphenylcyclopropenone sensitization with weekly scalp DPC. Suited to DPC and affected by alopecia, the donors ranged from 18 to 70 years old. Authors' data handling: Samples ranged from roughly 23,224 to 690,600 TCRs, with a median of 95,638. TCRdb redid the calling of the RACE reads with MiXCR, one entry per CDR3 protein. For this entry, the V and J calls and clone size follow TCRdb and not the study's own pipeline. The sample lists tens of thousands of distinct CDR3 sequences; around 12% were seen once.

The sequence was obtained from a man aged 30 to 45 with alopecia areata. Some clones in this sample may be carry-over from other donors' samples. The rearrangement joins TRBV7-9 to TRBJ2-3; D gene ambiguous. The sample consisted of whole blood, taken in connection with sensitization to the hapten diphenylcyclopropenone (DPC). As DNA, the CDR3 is TGTGCCAGCGGTGGCACAGATACGCAGTATTTT. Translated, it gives CASGGTDTQYF.